This TCR beta chain emerged from a study of cytomegalovirus exposure and HLA in healthy donors (dated by TCRdb to 2016 to 2017). General notes on the study: The 550 to 750 repertoires of the first cohort and the 120 validation repertoires were produced on the same platform, according to a later analysis. The study aimed to test whether cataloging public T cell receptors could reveal signatures of past pathogen exposure. A separate validation cohort of over 95 different subjects was used in addition to the approximately 700-subject first cohort. High-throughput TCR immunosequencing, statistical association of individual TCRs with disease status, and machine learning were combined to predict cytomegalovirus infection status. What the study reported, not specific to this receptor: Across donors, most TCR sequences were observed very rarely, whereas some public TCRs were present in many individuals. Cytomegalovirus status was reported to be diagnosed by the classifier with high specificity and sensitivity in both the original and validation cohorts. In vitro tests confirmed that a few of the cytomegalovirus-associated TCR beta chains recognize cytomegalovirus antigens. Subsequent analysis determined that TCRs grouped into clusters in the first cohort also showed a tendency toward co-occurrence across the 90 to 150 validation repertoires, and about 93% of cluster scores exceeded 0. The authors suggested that the approach could potentially be generalized to other disease states and immunological phenotypes. A later analysis had no HLA typing for the validation cohort, so co-occurrence there was scored across all 130 or so repertoires. A total of 164 TCR beta chains were listed by the study as associated with cytomegalovirus.

The library was generated by the immunoSEQ multiplex PCR assay. The paper's processing steps were these. A statistical classification framework was developed to diagnose cytomegalovirus status using the catalog of TCR beta chain sequences. Entries here come from immuneACCESS through TCRdb and include only in-frame sequences with V and J called. Some clones fail to appear in such tables; in the studies checked, an unresolved V gene covers under half of the shortfall, and the cause of the remainder is unknown. V and J calls and clone size follow that table, whereas D and trimming were derived from the DNA. This sample gives under 250,000 clones in total; 80% to 90% of them show up just once. The ten largest clonotypes hold less than 3% of the sample. CDR1 is given as LNHNV and CDR2 as YYDKDF, both from the germline V gene (reference sequence). Trimming costs V 0 bases and J 2 bases, and their ends lie 17 bases apart. There are 17 amino acids in the CDR3, from cysteine to phenylalanine inclusive. The retained sequence is limited to the CDR3, 51 bases, with the frame set at the first base.

Comment on this clone: It lacks a known antigen. No quality values exist for individual bases; no much larger clone is one base distant.

Separate from the approximately 730-subject first cohort, the validation cohort of some 130 subjects was the group to which the donors belonged. The source material was PBMCs. The chain is made from TRBV15 and TRBJ2-7; the best D guess is TRBD1, with 5 bases matching. The receptor was derived from a man younger than 30 in good health and CMV-seronegative. The DNA reads as follows: TGTGCCACCAGCAGAGAGGTAGGACAAGGGAAAGCCTACGAGCAGTACTTC. Translated, it reads CATSREVGQGKAYEQYF. With the portions outside the CDR3 filled from the reference TRBV15 and TRBJ2-7 genes, the complete variable region becomes DAMVIQNPRYQVTQFGKPVTLSCSQTLNHNVMYWYQQKSSQAPKLLFHYYDKDFNNEADTPDNFQSRRPNTSFCFLDIRSPGLGDTAMYLCATSREVGQGKAYEQYFGPGTRLTVT.